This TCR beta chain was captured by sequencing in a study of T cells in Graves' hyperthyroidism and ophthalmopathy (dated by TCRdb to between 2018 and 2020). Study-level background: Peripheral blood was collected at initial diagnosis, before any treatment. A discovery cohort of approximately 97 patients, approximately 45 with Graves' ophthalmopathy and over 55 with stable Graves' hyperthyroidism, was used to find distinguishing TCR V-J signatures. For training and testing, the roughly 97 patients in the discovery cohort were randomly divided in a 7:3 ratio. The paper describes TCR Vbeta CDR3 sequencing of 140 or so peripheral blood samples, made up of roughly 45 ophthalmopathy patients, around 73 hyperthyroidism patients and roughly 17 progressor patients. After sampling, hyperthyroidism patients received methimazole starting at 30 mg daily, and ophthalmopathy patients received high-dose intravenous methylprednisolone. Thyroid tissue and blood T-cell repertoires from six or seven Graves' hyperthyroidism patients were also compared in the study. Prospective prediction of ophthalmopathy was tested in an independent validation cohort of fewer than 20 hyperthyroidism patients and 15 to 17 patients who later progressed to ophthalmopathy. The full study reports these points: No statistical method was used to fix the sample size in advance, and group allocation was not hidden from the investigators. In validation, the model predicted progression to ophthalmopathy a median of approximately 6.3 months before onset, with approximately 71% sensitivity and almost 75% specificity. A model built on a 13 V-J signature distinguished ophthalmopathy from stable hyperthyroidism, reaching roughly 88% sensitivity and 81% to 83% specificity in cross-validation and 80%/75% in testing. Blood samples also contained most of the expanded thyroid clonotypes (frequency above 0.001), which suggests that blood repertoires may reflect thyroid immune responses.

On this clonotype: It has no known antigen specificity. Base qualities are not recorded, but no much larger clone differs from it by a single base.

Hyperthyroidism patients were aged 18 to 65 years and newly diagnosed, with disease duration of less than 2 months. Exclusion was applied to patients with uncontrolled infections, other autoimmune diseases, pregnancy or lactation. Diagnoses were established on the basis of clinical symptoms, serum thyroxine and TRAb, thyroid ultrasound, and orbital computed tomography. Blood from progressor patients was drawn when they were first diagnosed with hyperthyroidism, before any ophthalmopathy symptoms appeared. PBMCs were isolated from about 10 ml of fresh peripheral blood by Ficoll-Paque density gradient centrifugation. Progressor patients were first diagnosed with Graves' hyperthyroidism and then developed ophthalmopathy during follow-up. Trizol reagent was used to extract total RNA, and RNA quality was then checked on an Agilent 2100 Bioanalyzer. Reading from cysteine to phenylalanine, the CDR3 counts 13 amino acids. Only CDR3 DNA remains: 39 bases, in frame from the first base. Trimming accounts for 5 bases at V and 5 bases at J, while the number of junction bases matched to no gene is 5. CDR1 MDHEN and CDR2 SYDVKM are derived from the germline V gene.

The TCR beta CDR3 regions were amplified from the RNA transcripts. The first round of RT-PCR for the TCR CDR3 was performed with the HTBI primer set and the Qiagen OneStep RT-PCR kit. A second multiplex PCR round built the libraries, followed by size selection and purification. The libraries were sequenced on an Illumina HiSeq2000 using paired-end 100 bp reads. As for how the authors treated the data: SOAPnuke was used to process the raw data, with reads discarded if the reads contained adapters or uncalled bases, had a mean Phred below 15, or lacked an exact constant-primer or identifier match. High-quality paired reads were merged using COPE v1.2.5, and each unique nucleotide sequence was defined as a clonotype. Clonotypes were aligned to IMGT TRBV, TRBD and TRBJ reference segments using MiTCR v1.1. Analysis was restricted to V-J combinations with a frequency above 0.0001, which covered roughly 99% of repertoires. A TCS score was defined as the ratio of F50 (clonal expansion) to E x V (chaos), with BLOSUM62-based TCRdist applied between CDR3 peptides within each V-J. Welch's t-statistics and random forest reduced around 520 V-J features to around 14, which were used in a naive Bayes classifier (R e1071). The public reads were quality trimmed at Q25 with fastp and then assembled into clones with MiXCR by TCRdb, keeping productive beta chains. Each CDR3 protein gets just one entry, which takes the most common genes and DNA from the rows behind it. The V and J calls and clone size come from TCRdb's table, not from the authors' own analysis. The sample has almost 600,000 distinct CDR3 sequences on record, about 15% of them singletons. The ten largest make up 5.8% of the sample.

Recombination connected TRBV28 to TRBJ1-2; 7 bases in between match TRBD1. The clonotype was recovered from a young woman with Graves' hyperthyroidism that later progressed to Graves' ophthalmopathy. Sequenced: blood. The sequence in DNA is TGTGCCAGCAGTGCAGGGGGTCTGTATGGCTACACCTTC. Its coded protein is CASSAGGLYGYTF.